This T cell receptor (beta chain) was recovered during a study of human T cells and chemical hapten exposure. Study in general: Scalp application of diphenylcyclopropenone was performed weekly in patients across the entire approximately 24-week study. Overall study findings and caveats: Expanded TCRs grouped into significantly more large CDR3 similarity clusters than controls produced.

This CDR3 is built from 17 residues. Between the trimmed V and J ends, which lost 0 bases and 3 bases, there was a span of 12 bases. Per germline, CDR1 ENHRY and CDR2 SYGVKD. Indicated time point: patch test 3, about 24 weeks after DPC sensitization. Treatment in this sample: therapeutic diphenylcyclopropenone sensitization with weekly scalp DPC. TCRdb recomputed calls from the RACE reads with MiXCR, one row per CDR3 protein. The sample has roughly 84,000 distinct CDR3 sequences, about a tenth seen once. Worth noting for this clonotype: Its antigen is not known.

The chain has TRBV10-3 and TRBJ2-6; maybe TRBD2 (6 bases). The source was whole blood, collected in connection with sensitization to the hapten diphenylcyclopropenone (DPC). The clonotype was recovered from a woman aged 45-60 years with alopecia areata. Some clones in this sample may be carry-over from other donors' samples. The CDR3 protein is CAISESDGGDGANVLTF. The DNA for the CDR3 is TGTGCCATCAGTGAGTCTGACGGGGGAGATGGGGCCAACGTCCTGACTTTC.